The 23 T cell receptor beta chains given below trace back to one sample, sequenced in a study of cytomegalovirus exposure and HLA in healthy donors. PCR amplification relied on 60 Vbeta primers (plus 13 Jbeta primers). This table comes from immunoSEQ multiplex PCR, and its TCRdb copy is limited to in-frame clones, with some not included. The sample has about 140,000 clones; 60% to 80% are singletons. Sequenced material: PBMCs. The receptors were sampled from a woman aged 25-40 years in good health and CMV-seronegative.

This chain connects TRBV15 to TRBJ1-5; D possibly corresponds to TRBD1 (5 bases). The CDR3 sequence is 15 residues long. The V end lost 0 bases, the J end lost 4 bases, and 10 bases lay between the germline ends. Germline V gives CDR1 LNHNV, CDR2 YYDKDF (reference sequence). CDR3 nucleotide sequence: TGTGCCACCAGCAGAGATCAACAGGAAAATCAGCCCCAGCATTTT. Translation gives CATSRDQQENQPQHF.

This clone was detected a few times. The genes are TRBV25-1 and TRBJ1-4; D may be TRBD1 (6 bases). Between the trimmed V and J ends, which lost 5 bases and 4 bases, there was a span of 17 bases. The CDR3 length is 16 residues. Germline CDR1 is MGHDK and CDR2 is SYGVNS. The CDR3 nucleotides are TGTGCCAGCAGTTTCCGAGGGGGGGGCCTTAATGAAAAACTGTTTTTT. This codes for CASSFRGGGLNEKLFF.

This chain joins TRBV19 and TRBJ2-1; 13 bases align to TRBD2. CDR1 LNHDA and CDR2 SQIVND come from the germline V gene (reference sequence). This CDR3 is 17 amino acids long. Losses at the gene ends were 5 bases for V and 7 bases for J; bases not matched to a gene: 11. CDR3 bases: TGTGCCAGTAGTGTTACTCCGGGACTAGCGGGAAAAAATGAGCAGTTCTTC. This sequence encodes CASSVTPGLAGKNEQFF.

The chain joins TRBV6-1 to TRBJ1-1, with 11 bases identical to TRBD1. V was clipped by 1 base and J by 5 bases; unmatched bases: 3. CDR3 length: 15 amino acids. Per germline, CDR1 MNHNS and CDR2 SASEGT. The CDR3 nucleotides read TGTGCCAGCAGTGAAGGGACAGGGGGCTGGACTGAAGCTTTCTTT. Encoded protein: CASSEGTGGWTEAFF.

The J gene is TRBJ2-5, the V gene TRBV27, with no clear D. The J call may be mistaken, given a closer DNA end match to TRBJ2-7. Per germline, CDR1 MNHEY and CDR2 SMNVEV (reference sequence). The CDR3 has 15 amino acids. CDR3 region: CASSATSRRIDEQYF. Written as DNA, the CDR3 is TGTGCCAGCAGTGCTACATCTAGGCGGATCGACGAGCAGTACTTC.

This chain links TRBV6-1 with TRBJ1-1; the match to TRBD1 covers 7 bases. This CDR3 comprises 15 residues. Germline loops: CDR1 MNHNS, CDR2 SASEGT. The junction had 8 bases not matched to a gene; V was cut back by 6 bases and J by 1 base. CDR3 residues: CASRGPGTENTEAFF. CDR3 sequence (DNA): TGTGCCAGCAGGGGTCCCGGGACAGAGAACACTGAAGCTTTCTTT.

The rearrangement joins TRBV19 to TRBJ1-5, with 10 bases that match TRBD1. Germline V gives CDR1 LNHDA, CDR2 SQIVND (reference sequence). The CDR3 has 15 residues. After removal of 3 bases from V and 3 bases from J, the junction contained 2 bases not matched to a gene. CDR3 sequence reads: CASSMGQGLNQPQHF. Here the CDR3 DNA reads TGTGCCAGTAGTATGGGACAGGGGCTCAATCAGCCCCAGCATTTT.

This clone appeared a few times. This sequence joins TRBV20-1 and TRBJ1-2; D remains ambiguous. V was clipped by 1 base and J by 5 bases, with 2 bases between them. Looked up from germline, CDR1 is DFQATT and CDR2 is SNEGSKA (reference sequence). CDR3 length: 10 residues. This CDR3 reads CSARAYGYTF. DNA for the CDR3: TGCAGTGCTAGAGCGTATGGCTACACCTTC.

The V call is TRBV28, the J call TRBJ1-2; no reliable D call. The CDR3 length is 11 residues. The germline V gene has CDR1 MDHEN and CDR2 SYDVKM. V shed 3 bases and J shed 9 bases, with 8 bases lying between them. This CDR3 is CASSLASRYTF. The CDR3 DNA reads TGTGCCAGCAGTTTGGCCTCGCGCTACACCTTC.

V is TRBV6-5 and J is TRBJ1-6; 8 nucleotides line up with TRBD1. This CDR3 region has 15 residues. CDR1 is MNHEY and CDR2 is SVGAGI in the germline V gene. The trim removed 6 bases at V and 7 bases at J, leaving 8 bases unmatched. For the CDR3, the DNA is TGTGCCAGCAGAAGGCAGGGGACAGGAAATTCACCCCTCCACTTT. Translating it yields CASRRQGTGNSPLHF.

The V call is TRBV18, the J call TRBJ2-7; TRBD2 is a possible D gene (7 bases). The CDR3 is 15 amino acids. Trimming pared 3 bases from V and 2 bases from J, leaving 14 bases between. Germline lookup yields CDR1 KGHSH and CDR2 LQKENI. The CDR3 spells CASSPGGGIPYEQYF. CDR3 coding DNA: TGTGCCAGCTCACCGGGCGGGGGCATCCCCTACGAGCAGTACTTC.

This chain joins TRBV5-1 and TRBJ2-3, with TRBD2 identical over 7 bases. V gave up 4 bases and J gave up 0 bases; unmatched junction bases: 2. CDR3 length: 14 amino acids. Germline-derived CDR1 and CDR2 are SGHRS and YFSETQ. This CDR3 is CASSAGESTDTQYF. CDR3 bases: TGCGCCAGCAGCGCGGGAGAAAGCACAGATACGCAGTATTTT.

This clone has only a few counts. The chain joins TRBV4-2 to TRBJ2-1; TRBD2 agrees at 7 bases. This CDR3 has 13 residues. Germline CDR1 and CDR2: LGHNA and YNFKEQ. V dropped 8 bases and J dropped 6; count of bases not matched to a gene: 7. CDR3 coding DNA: TGTGCCAGCGCGGGGGTGGGGGGCAATGAGCAGTTCTTC. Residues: CASAGVGGNEQFF.

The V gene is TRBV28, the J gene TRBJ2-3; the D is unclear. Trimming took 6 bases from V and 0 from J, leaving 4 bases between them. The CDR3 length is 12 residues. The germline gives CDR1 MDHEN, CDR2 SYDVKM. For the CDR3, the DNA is TGTGCCAGCAGCTTGAGCACAGATACGCAGTATTTT. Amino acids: CASSLSTDTQYF.

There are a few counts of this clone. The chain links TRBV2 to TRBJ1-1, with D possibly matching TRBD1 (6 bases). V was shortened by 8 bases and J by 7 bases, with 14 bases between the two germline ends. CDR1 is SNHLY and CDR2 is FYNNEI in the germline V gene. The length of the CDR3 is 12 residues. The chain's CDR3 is CASGLQGSEAFF. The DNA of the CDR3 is TGTGCCAGCGGGCTCCAGGGGAGTGAAGCTTTCTTT.

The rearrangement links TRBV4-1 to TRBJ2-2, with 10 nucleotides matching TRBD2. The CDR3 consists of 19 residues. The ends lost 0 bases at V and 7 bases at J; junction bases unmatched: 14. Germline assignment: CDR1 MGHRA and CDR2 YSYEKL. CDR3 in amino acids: CASSQDRSSGGIKDGELFF. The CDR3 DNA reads TGCGCCAGCAGCCAAGATCGGAGTAGCGGGGGGATTAAGGACGGGGAGCTGTTTTTT.

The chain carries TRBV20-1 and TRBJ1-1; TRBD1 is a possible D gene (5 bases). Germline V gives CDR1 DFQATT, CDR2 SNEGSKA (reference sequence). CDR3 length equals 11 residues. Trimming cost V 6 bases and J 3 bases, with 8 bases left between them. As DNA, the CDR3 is TGCAGTGCGTGGGGGGACACTGAAGCTTTCTTT. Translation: CSAWGDTEAFF.

The CDR3 region has the DNA TGTGCCAGCAGCCAAGTACTAGCGGGATTAGGTGAGCAGTTCTTC. This codes for CASSQVLAGLGEQFF. J is TRBJ2-1 and V is TRBV4-2; 10 nucleotides align to TRBD2. The CDR3 consists of 15 residues. Germline CDR1 is LGHNA and CDR2 is YNFKEQ. With 1 base clipped from V and 9 bases from J, the junction kept 6 bases outside the gene matches.

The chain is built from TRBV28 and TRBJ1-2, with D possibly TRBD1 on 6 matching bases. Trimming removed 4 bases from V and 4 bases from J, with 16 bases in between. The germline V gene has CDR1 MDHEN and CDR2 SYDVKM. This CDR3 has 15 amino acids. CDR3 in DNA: TGTGCCAGCAGTTCCCCCCTAGTACAGGGCTATGGCTACACCTTC. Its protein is CASSSPLVQGYGYTF.

The CDR3: CASSLSPFSEKLFF. CDR3 nucleotide sequence: TGTGCCAGCAGTTTATCCCCATTTTCTGAAAAACTGTTTTTT. The gene calls are TRBV28 and TRBJ1-4; D gene ambiguous. The CDR3 is made up of 14 amino acids. CDR1 is MDHEN and CDR2 is SYDVKM in the germline V gene. Trimming stripped 1 base from V and 7 bases from J, with 10 bases between.

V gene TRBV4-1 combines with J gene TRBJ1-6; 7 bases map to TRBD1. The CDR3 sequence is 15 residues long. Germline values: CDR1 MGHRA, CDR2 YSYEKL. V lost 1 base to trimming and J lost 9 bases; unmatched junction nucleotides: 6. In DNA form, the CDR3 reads TGCGCCAGCAGCCAAGCCGGGACAGTCGGTTCACCCCTCCACTTT. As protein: CASSQAGTVGSPLHF.

CDR3 nucleotides: TGCAGCGTTCATTCCGGGACTAGCGGCTACGAGCAGTACTTC. It yields the protein CSVHSGTSGYEQYF. This sequence joins TRBV29-1 and TRBJ2-7; 11 nucleotides match TRBD2. After removal of 5 bases from V and 3 bases from J, the junction contained 6 bases not matched to a gene. The CDR3 is 14 amino acids. The germline V gene encodes CDR1 SQVTM and CDR2 ANQGSEA.

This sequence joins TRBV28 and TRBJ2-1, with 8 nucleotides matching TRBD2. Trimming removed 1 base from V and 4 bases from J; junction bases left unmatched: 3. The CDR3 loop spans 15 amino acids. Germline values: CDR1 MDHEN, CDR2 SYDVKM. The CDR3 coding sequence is TGTGCCAGCAGTTTATACCGGGGGGGTTACAATGAGCAGTTCTTC. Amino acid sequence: CASSLYRGGYNEQFF.